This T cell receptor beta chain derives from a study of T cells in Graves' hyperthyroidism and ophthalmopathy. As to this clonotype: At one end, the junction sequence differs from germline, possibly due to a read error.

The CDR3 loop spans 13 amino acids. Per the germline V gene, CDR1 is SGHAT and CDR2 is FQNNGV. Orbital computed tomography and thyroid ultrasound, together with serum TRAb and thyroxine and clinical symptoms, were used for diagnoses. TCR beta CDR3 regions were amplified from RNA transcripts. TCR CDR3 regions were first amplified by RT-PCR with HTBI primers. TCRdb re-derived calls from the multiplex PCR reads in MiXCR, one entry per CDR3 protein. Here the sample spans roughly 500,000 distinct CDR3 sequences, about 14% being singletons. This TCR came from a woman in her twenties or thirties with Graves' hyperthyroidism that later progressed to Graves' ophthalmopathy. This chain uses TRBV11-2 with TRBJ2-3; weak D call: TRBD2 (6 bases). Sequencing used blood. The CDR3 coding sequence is TGTGCCGGGGGGACCGCGACCACAGATACGCACTATTTT. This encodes CAGGTATTDTHYF.